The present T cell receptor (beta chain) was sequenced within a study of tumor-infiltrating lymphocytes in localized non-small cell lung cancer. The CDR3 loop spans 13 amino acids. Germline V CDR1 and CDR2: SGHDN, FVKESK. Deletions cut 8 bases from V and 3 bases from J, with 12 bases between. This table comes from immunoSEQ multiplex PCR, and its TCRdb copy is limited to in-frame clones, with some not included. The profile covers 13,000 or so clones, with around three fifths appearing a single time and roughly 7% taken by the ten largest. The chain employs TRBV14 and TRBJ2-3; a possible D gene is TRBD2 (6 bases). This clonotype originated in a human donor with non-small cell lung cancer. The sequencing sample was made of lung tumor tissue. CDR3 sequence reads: CASAPGATDTQYF. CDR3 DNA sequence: TGTGCCAGCGCGCCGGGAGCGACAGATACGCAGTATTTT.